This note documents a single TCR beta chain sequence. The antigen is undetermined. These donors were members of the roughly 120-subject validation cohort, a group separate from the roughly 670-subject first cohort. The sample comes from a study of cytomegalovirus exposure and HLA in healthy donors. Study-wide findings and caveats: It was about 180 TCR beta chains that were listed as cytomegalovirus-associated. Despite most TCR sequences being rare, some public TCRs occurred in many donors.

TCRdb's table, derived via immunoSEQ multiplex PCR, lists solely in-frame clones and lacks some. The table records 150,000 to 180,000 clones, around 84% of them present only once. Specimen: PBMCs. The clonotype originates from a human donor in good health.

The CDR3 loop is CASSLGEYNSPLHF. CDR3 nucleotide sequence: TGTGCCAGCAGCTTGGGGGAGTATAATTCACCCCTCCACTTT. V is TRBV5-4 and J is TRBJ1-6; D remains unclear. This CDR3 contains 14 residues. The ends were cut back, 0 bases at V and 4 bases at J, with 5 bases in the middle. The germline gives CDR1 SGHNT, CDR2 YYREEE (reference sequence). Complete variable domain (other parts from reference TRBV5-4 and TRBJ1-6): ETGVTQSPTHLIKTRGQQVTLRCSSQSGHNTVSWYQQALGQGPQFIFQYYREEENGRGNFPPRFSGLQFPNYSSELNVNALELDDSALYLCASSLGEYNSPLHFGNGTRLTVT.